This T cell receptor beta chain comes out of a study of blood T cell repertoires in COVID-19. The assay was immunoSEQ multiplex PCR, and TCRdb's table has in-frame clones only and misses some. Among about 210,000 clones listed, about 88% were seen once. This CDR3 comprises 14 residues. V was pared by 3 bases and J by 1 base, with 9 bases between. CDR1 is KGHSH, CDR2 LQKENI, per germline. The origin of this receptor is a man aged 40-49 years with acute or convalescent COVID-19. Sequenced material: peripheral blood. The chain combines TRBV18 with TRBJ2-5; a possible D gene is TRBD1 (6 bases). This chain's CDR3 is CASSPMGAQETQYF. The CDR3 DNA sequence: TGTGCCAGCTCACCCATGGGGGCCCAAGAGACCCAGTACTTC.